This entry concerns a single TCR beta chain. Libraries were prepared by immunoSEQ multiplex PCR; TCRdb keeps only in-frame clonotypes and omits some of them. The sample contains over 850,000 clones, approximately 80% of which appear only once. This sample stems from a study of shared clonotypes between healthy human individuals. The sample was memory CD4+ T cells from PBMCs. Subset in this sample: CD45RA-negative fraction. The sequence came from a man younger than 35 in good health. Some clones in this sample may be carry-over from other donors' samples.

The CDR3 region is CATSGADSSNEKLFF. CDR3 bases: TGTGCCACATCTGGGGCTGACAGTTCTAATGAAAAACTGTTTTTT. The chain combines TRBV28 with TRBJ1-4; D is possibly TRBD1 (5 bases). V was shortened by 10 bases and J by 3 bases, with 18 bases between the two germline ends. CDR1 and CDR2 from the germline V gene are MDHEN and SYDVKM. This CDR3 is 15 amino acids long. The whole variable domain, filled in from reference TRBV28 and TRBJ1-4, reads DVKVTQSSRYLVKRTGEKVFLECVQDMDHENMFWYRQDPGLGLRLIYFSYDVKMKEKGDIPEGYSVSREKKERFSLILESASTNQTSMYLCATSGADSSNEKLFFGSGTQLSVL.